This section outlines one T cell receptor beta chain sequence together with its context. The PCR employed 60 Vbeta primers together with 13 Jbeta primers. Measured with immunoSEQ multiplex PCR; TCRdb has only the in-frame clones, and not every one. Among approximately 130,000 clones listed, around 80% were seen once. The source of the sample is a study of cytomegalovirus exposure and HLA in healthy donors. The source of this sequence is a man in his forties or fifties in good health and CMV-seronegative. Sequenced material: PBMCs.

The CDR3, as DNA: TGTGCCAGTAGTACCGGCCATTCCGGGACAACAGATGAAGCTTTCTTT. As protein: CASSTGHSGTTDEAFF. V usage is TRBV19 and J usage is TRBJ1-1; TRBD1 might be the D (6 bases). The germline gives CDR1 LNHDA, CDR2 SQIVND (reference sequence). Trimming stripped 4 bases from V and 7 bases from J, with 22 bases between. The CDR3 contains 16 residues.